Presented here are 11 T cell receptor beta chains from one specimen sequenced in a study of human T cells and chemical hapten exposure. Via MiXCR, TCRdb re-called the RACE reads, giving one row per CDR3 protein. Of 180,000 or so distinct CDR3 sequences listed, 20% to 25% are singletons. Time point defined: patch test 1, 2 weeks after DPC sensitization. Treatment defined: therapeutic diphenylcyclopropenone sensitization with weekly scalp DPC. Sequencing used whole blood, obtained in connection with sensitization to the hapten diphenylcyclopropenone (DPC). The receptors were gathered from a woman in her forties or fifties with alopecia areata. Some clones in this sample may be carry-over from other donors' samples.

The chain couples TRBV5-1 to TRBJ2-3; TRBD1 matches 7 bases. The CDR3 is made up of 15 amino acids. J gave up 3 bases and V 6 bases, and 10 bases lay outside the gene matches. CDR1 is SGHRS, CDR2 YFSETQ, per germline. The CDR3 reads CASKVAGGITDTQYF. DNA for the CDR3: TGCGCCAGCAAGGTGGCAGGGGGTATTACAGATACGCAGTATTTT.

This chain joins TRBV9 and TRBJ2-2, with 12 bases fitting TRBD2. The CDR3 covers 16 residues. The J segment lost 4 bases and the V segment lost 3 bases, leaving 4 bases of the junction unmatched. Per the germline V gene, CDR1 is SGDLS and CDR2 is YYNGEE. CDR3 bases: TGTGCCAGCAGCGGAGAGGGACTAGCGGGCACCGGGGAGCTGTTTTTT. The encoded protein is CASSGEGLAGTGELFF.

The chain has TRBV5-1 and TRBJ2-2, with D unclear. This CDR3 contains 12 residues. Looked up from germline, CDR1 is SGHRS and CDR2 is YFSETQ. Trimming cost V 2 bases and J 7 bases, with 6 bases left between them. The CDR3 DNA reads TGCGCCAGCAGCTTTGAGATCGGGGAGCTGTTTTTT. Translation: CASSFEIGELFF. Combining the CDR3 with reference TRBV5-1 and TRBJ2-2 gives the whole variable domain KAGVTQTPRYLIKTRGQQVTLSCSPISGHRSVSWYQQTPGQGLQFLFEYFSETQRNKGNFPGRFSGRQFSNSRSEMNVSTLELGDSALYLCASSFEIGELFFGEGSRLTVL.

The chain recombines TRBV10-3 with TRBJ1-3, with 8 bases identical to TRBD1. The germline CDR1 and CDR2 sequences are ENHRY and SYGVKD. With V trimmed by 6 bases and J by 0 bases, 7 bases remained unmatched. The CDR3 runs 16 residues. DNA of the CDR3: TGTGCCATCAGCCCCGGACAGGGCTCCTCTGGAAACACCATATATTTT. It specifies CAISPGQGSSGNTIYF.

The chain recombines TRBV10-3 with TRBJ2-5, with D unclear. Trimming cost V 4 bases and J 5 bases, with 11 bases left between them. The CDR3 is 13 amino acids. CDR1 and CDR2 from the germline V gene are ENHRY and SYGVKD. The CDR3 loop is CAISGGPGETQYF. The CDR3 nucleotides are TGTGCCATCAGTGGAGGCCCTGGGGAGACCCAGTACTTC.

This clonotype was counted a few times. This chain links TRBV10-3 with TRBJ2-2; D may match TRBD1 or TRBD2 (6 bases each). V was cut by 2 bases and J by 6 bases, with 10 bases left in between. Per germline, CDR1 ENHRY and CDR2 SYGVKD. The CDR3 totals 14 residues. CDR3 bases: TGTGCCATCAGTGAGACGGAGGGGGCCGGGGAGCTGTTTTTT. Translated: CAISETEGAGELFF.

The V gene is TRBV20-1, the J gene TRBJ1-2; TRBD1 matches at 8 bases. Germline V lookup: CDR1 DFQATT, CDR2 SNEGSKA (reference sequence). After removal of 0 bases from V and 3 bases from J, the junction contained 12 bases not matched to a gene. CDR3 length: 17 residues. This CDR3 is CSARDIWGAGGDYGYTF. In DNA form, the CDR3 reads TGCAGTGCTAGAGATATCTGGGGAGCAGGGGGCGACTATGGCTACACCTTC.

A few counts support this clonotype. The V gene is TRBV4-1, the J gene TRBJ1-1; the match to TRBD1 covers 7 bases. CDR1 is MGHRA and CDR2 is YSYEKL in the germline V gene. The length of the CDR3 is 16 residues. The V gene end was trimmed by 0 bases and the J gene end by 4 bases; junction bases not matched to a gene: 8. The CDR3 bases are TGCGCCAGCAGCCAAGATACTAAGGGGGCGGGCACTGAAGCTTTCTTT. It yields the protein CASSQDTKGAGTEAFF.

The chain couples TRBV10-3 to TRBJ2-2; 9 bases are shared with TRBD2. The CDR3 is 15 residues long. V was pared by 5 bases and J by 2 bases, with 3 bases of the junction left unmatched. Looked up from germline, CDR1 is ENHRY and CDR2 is SYGVKD. CDR3 loop: CAISWTSENTGELFF. The CDR3 DNA is TGTGCCATCAGTTGGACTAGCGAAAACACCGGGGAGCTGTTTTTT.

This clonotype was counted only a few times. The genes are TRBV29-1 and TRBJ1-1; 11 bases align to TRBD1. The trim removed 6 bases at V and 8 bases at J, leaving 2 bases unmatched. Germline lookup yields CDR1 SQVTM and CDR2 ANQGSEA. The CDR3 has 11 residues. In DNA form, the CDR3 reads TGCAGCGTCGGGACAGGGGGGGAAGCTTTCTTT. This encodes CSVGTGGEAFF. The complete variable domain, with remaining parts taken from reference TRBV29-1 and TRBJ1-1, reads SAVISQKPSRDICQRGTSLTIQCQVDSQVTMMFWYRQQPGQSLTLIATANQGSEATYESGFVIDKFPISRPNLTFSTLTVSNMSPEDSSIYLCSVGTGGEAFFGQGTRLTVV.

The sample holds a few counts of this clonotype. The genes are TRBV6-6 and TRBJ1-1, with D unresolved. The germline V and J ends were trimmed by 8 bases and 9 bases, with 19 bases remaining between them. Per the germline V gene, CDR1 is MNHNY and CDR2 is SVGAGI (reference sequence). This CDR3 has 13 amino acids. CDR3 sequence reads: CASRPLAPTQAFF. In DNA form, the CDR3 reads TGTGCCAGCCGTCCACTGGCTCCCACCCAAGCTTTCTTT.